Below, 9 T cell receptor beta chains from the same sample are listed, as sequenced in a study of immune evolution from preneoplasia to lung adenocarcinoma. Repertoires were generated with immunoSEQ multiplex PCR, while TCRdb's copy carries only in-frame clones and drops some. The sample contains 5,500 to 7,000 clones, 73% of which appear only once. The sequenced sample consisted of FFPE lung adenocarcinoma in situ tissue. Receptor source: an older donor with lung adenocarcinoma.

The genes are TRBV19 and TRBJ2-2; D ambiguous. CDR3 length equals 14 residues. From germline, CDR1 is LNHDA and CDR2 SQIVND (reference sequence). The V end lost 6 bases, the J end lost 6 bases, and 14 bases lay between the germline ends. The CDR3 here is CASRHVGLAGELFF. The CDR3 DNA follows: TGTGCCAGTAGACATGTGGGGTTGGCCGGGGAGCTGTTTTTT.

The sample holds a few counts of this clone. This chain joins TRBV10-1 and TRBJ1-5; the D is unclear. The CDR3 consists of 14 residues. Germline loops: CDR1 WNHNN, CDR2 SYGVQD (reference sequence). Trimming took 2 bases from V and 0 from J, leaving 5 bases between them. CDR3 protein: CASSETDSNQPQHF. In DNA, the CDR3 is TGCGCCAGCAGTGAGACTGATAGCAATCAGCCCCAGCATTTT.

The chain is built from TRBV18 and TRBJ2-7; TRBD1 agrees at 10 bases. V was pared by 4 bases and J by 2 bases, with 2 bases of the junction left unmatched. Germline CDR1 reads KGHSH; CDR2 reads LQKENI. The CDR3 is made up of 14 amino acids. This CDR3 reads CASSRDRGAYEQYF. The CDR3 DNA follows: TGTGCCAGCTCACGGGACAGGGGTGCCTACGAGCAGTACTTC.

The rearrangement joins TRBV27 to TRBJ1-1, with 8 bases fitting TRBD1. Per the germline V gene, CDR1 is MNHEY and CDR2 is SMNVEV (reference sequence). CDR3 length: 13 amino acids. Germline trimming cut 6 bases from V and 4 bases from J; bases unmatched to any gene: 4. CDR3 DNA sequence: TGTGCCAGCAGAGACACAGGGGGCACTGAAGCTTTCTTT. It encodes CASRDTGGTEAFF.

V and J are TRBV4-1 and TRBJ1-3, with no clear D. The CDR3 sequence is 15 residues long. V was clipped by 0 bases and J by 0 bases, with 6 bases between them. Germline-derived CDR1 and CDR2 are MGHRA and YSYEKL. The CDR3 region has the DNA TGCGCCAGCAGCCAAGAGGGGTTCTCTGGAAACACCATATATTTT. It yields the protein CASSQEGFSGNTIYF.

CDR3 in DNA: TGTGCCAGCAGTCCTTTCCTCCTAGTAGGCTCCTACAATGAGCAGTTCTTC. This translates into CASSPFLLVGSYNEQFF. The chain carries TRBV28 and TRBJ2-1, with D unresolved. Trimming pared 5 bases from V and 0 bases from J, leaving 17 bases between. Germline values: CDR1 MDHEN, CDR2 SYDVKM. This CDR3 is 17 amino acids long.

The chain's CDR3 is CATSRAGKEKLFF. Here the CDR3 DNA reads TGTGCCACCAGCAGAGCAGGGAAGGAAAAACTGTTTTTT. The gene calls are TRBV15 and TRBJ1-4; tentatively, D is TRBD1 (5 bases). This CDR3 comprises 13 residues. Trimming removed 1 base from V and 8 bases from J, with 8 bases in between. The V gene's germline CDR1 is LNHNV and CDR2 YYDKDF (reference sequence).

The chain is built from TRBV18 and TRBJ1-2; perhaps TRBD1 as D (5 bases). The CDR3 spans 15 residues. The ends were cut back, 2 bases at V and 0 bases at J, with 10 bases in the middle. CDR1 KGHSH and CDR2 LQKENI come from the germline V gene. The CDR3, as DNA: TGTGCCAGCTCACCAACGACAGAAGCTAACTATGGCTACACCTTC. Its translation: CASSPTTEANYGYTF.

The rearrangement uses TRBV14 and TRBJ2-7, with a tentative D call TRBD2 (5 bases). V lost 4 bases, J lost 2 bases, and 12 bases lay in between. Germline CDR1 and CDR2: SGHDN and FVKESK. This CDR3 has 14 amino acids. The CDR3 spells CASSRYSGTYEQYF. CDR3 nucleotide sequence: TGTGCCAGCAGCCGTTACTCCGGGACCTACGAGCAGTACTTC.